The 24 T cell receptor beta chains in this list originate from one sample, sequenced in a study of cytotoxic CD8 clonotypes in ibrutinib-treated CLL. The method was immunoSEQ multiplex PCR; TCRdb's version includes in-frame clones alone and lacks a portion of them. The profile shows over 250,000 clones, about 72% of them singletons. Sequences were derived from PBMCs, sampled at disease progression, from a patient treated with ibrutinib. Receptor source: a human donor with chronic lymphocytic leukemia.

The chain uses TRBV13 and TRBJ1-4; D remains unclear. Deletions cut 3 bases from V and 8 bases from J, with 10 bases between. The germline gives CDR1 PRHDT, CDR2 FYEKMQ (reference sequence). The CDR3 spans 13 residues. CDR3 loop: CASSFWRAEKLFF. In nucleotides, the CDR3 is TGTGCCAGCAGCTTTTGGCGGGCGGAAAAACTGTTTTTT.

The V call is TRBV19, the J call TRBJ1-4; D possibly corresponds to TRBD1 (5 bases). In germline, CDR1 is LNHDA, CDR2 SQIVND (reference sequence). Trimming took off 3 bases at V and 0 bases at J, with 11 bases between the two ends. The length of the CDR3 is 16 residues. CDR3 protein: CASSMGLQATNEKLFF. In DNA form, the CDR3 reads TGTGCCAGTAGTATGGGACTCCAAGCAACTAATGAAAAACTGTTTTTT.

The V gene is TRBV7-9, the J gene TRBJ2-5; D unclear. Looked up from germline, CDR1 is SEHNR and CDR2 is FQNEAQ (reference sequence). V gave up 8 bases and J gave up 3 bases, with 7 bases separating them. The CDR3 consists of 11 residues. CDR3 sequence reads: CASAAEETQYF. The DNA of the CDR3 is TGTGCCAGCGCAGCTGAAGAGACCCAGTACTTC.

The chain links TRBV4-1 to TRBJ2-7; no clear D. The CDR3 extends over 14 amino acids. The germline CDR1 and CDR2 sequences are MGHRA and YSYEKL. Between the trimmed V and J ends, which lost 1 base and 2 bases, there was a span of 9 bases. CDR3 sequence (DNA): TGCGCCAGCAGCCAAGCGCACGGAACCTACGAGCAGTACTTC. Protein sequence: CASSQAHGTYEQYF.

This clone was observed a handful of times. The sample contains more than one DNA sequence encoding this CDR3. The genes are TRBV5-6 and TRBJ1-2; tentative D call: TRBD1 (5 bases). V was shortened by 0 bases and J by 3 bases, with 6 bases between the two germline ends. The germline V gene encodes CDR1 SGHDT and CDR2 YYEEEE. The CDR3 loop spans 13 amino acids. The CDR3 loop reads CASSLGGDYGYTF. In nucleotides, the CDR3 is TGTGCCAGCAGCTTGGGGGGCGACTATGGCTACACCTTC.

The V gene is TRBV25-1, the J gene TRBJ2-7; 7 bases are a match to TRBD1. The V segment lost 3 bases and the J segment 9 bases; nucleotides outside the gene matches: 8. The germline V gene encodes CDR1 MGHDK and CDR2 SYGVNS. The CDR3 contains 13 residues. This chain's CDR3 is CASSDKGALGQYF. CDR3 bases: TGTGCCAGCAGTGATAAGGGGGCGCTTGGGCAGTACTTC.

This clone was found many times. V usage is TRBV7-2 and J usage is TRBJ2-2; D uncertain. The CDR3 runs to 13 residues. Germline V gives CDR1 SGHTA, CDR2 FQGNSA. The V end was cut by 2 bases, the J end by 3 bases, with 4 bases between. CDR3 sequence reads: CASSLWDTGELFF. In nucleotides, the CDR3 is TGTGCCAGCAGCTTATGGGACACCGGGGAGCTGTTTTTT.

The CDR3 region is CASSKCRGGYTF. The CDR3 coding sequence is TGTGCCAGCAGCAAATGTAGGGGTGGCTACACCTTC. The V gene is TRBV21-1, the J gene TRBJ1-2; the D call in the table, TRBD1, was not verified against the DNA. TRBV21-1 is shown as a pseudogene. The CDR3 extends over 12 amino acids.

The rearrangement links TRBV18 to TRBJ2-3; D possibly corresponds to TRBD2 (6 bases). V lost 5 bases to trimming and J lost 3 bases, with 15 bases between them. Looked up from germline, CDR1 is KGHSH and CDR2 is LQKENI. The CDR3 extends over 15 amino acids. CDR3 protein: CASSSAAGRTDTQYF. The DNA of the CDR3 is TGTGCCAGCTCATCCGCTGCGGGAAGGACAGATACGCAGTATTTT.

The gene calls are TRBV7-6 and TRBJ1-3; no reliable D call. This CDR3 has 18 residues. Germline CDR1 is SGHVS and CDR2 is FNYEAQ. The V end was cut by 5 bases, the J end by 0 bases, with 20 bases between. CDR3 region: CASSPELAGISSGNTIYF. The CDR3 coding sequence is TGTGCCAGCAGCCCCGAGTTGGCAGGAATCTCCTCTGGAAACACCATATATTTT.

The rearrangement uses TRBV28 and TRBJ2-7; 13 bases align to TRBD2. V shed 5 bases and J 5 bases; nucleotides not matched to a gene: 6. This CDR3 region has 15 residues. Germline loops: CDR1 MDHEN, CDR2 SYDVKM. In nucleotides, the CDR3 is TGTGCCAGCAGTCCGAGACTAGCGGGAGGCCACGAGCAGTACTTC. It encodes CASSPRLAGGHEQYF. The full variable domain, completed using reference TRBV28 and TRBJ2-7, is DVKVTQSSRYLVKRTGEKVFLECVQDMDHENMFWYRQDPGLGLRLIYFSYDVKMKEKGDIPEGYSVSREKKERFSLILESASTNQTSMYLCASSPRLAGGHEQYFGPGTRLTVT.

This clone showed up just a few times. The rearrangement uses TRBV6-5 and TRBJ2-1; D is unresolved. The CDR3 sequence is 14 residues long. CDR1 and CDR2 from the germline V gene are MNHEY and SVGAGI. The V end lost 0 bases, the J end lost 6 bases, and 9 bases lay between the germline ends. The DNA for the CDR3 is TGTGCCAGCAGTTACTCCGGACCATTCAATGAGCAGTTCTTC. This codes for CASSYSGPFNEQFF.

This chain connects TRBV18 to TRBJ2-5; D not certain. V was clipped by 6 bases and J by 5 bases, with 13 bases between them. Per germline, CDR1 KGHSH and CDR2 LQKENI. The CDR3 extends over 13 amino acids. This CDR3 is CASSPTLGETQYF. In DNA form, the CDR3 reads TGTGCCAGCTCCCCTACCCTTGGGGAGACCCAGTACTTC.

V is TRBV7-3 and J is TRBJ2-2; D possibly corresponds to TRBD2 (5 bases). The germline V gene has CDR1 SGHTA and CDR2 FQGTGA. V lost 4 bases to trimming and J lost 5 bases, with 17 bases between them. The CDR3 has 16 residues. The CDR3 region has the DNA TGTGCCAGCAGCTCCTCCCGAGGTGGAGGAACCGGGGAGCTGTTTTTT. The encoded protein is CASSSSRGGGTGELFF. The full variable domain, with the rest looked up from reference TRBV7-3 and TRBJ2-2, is GAGVSQTPSNKVTEKGKYVELRCDPISGHTALYWYRQSLGQGPEFLIYFQGTGAADDSGLPNDRFFAVRPEGSVSTLKIQRTERGDSAVYLCASSSSRGGGTGELFFGEGSRLTVL.

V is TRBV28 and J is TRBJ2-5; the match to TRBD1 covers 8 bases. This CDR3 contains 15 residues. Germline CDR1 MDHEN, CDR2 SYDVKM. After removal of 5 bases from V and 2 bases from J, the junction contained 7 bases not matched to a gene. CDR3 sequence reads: CASSEPRGQQETQYF. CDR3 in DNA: TGTGCCAGCAGTGAACCCAGGGGGCAACAAGAGACCCAGTACTTC.

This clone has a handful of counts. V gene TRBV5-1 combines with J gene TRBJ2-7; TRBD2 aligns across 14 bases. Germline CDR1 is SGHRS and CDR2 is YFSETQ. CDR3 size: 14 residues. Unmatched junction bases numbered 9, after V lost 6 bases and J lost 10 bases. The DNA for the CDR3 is TGCGCCAGCACCCCGGGACTAGCGGGGGACCTACAGTACTTC. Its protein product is CASTPGLAGDLQYF.

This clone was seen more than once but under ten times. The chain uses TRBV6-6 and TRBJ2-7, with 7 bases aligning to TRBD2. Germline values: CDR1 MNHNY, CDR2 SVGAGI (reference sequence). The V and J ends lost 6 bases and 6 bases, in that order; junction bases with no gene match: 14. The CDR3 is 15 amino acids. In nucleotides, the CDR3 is TGTGCCAGCAGGCCCGGAGGGCTAGCGGTGGGCGAGCAGTACTTC. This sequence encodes CASRPGGLAVGEQYF.

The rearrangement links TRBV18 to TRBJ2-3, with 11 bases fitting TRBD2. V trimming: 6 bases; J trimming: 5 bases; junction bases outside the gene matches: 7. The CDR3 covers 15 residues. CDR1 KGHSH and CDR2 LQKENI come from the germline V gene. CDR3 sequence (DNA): TGTGCCAGCTCGGCCCTAGCGGGAGGTGGAGATACGCAGTATTTT. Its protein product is CASSALAGGGDTQYF.

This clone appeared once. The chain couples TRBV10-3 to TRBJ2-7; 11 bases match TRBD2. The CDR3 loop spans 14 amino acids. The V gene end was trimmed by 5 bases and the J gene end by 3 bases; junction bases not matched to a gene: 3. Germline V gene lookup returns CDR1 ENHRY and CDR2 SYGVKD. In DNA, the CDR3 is TGTGCCATCAGTAGCGGGACTAGCGGCTACGAGCAGTACTTC. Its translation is CAISSGTSGYEQYF.

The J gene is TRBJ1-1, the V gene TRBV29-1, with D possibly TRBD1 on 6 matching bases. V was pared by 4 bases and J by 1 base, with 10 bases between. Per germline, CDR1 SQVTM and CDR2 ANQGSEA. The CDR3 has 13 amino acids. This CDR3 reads CSVARTENTEAFF. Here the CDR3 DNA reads TGCAGCGTTGCTAGGACAGAGAACACTGAAGCTTTCTTT.

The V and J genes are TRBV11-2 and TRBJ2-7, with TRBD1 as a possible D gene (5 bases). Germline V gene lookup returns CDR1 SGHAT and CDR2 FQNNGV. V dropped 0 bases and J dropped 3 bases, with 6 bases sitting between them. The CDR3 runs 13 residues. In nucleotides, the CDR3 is TGTGCCAGCAGCTTAGAGGGGCACTACGAGCAGTACTTC. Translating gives CASSLEGHYEQYF. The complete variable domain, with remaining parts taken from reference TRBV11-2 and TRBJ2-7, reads EAGVAQSPRYKIIEKRQSVAFWCNPISGHATLYWYQQILGQGPKLLIQFQNNGVVDDSQLPKDRFSAERLKGVDSTLKIQPAKLEDSAVYLCASSLEGHYEQYFGPGTRLTVT.

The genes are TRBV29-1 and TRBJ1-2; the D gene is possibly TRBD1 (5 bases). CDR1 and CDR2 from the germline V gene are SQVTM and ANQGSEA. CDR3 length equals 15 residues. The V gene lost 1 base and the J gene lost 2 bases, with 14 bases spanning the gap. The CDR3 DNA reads TGCAGCGTTGAAGGCCCCAGGGATGGGAACTATGGCTACACCTTC. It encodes CSVEGPRDGNYGYTF.

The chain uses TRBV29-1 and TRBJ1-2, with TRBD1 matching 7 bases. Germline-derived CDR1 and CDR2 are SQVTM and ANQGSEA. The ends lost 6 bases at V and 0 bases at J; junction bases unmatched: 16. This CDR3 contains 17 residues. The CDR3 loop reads CSVPPGGTEATNYGYTF. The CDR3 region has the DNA TGCAGCGTCCCCCCGGGGGGGACAGAGGCCACTAACTATGGCTACACCTTC.

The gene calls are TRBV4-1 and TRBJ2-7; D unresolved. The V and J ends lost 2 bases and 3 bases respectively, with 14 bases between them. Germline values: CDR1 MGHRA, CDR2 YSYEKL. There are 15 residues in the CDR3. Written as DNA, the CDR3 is TGCGCCAGCAGCCAAACCCAGACAAGCAGCTACGAGCAGTACTTC. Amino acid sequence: CASSQTQTSSYEQYF.